This is a list of T cell receptor beta chains from one sample in a study of tumor-infiltrating lymphocytes in primary liver carcinoma. Each CDR3 protein gets one entry after TCRdb re-called the multiplex PCR reads with MiXCR. This table has about 200,000 distinct CDR3 sequences, approximately 65% appearing once. Material: peripheral blood. These receptors were collected from a woman aged 55-70 years with primary liver carcinoma and hepatitis B virus infection. Each CDR3 is given with its conserved first and last residue. Part of the rows lack a size; the others show once, few, many or a class for expanded clones.

TRBV2,TRBJ2-5,NA,CASTFSSGRGQETQYF
TRBV29-1,TRBJ2-3,many,CSVVKQVLTDTQYF
TRBV6-5,TRBJ2-6,NA,CARSYSSAAGANVLTF
TRBV5-1,TRBJ2-7,NA,CASSARQRVGYEQYF
TRBV11-2,TRBJ2-7,NA,CASSLQTESSYEQYF
TRBV5-6,TRBJ2-2,NA,CASSTPPDGATGELLF
TRBV4-2,TRBJ2-1,NA,CASSPKDRNSGNEQFF
TRBV28,TRBJ2-2,few,CASSPPGSNTGELFF
TRBV6-7,TRBJ1-2,once,CASPVGGMYPYGYTF
TRBV28,TRBJ2-1,NA,CASSTSCASSYNEQFF
TRBV29-1,TRBJ2-7,NA,CSIERTYTYEQYF
TRBV7-9,TRBJ1-4,once,CASSRGANEKVFF
TRBV11-2,TRBJ1-1,NA,CASSPDRRGIETTEAFF
TRBV29-1,TRBJ2-1,NA,CSVLGGRAVDEKFF
TRBV11-3,TRBJ2-2,many,CASSHADFWGTGELFF
TRBV29-1,TRBJ2-5,many,CSVISQGAWETQYF
TRBV5-4,TRBJ2-3,many,CASSLSGRGGTDTQYF
TRBV19,TRBJ2-7,NA,CASSRTSGHEQYF
TRBV11-2,TRBJ2-5,NA,CASSSQREETQYF
TRBV29-1,TRBJ1-1,many,CSGGRINEAFF
TRBV5-1,TRBJ2-7,few,CASAAWLSSYEQYF
TRBV4-1,TRBJ2-7,NA,CASSQEALGDEQYF
TRBV6-1,TRBJ2-7,NA,CASNLGWAGSDEQYF
TRBV6-5,TRBJ2-7,NA,CASSYSGLADQYF
TRBV15,TRBJ2-2,NA,CATSRKNGRPGELFF
TRBV11-1,TRBJ2-5,NA,CASISRDHGTQYF
TRBV11-2,TRBJ1-5,NA,CISSLVSNQPQHF
TRBV11-2,TRBJ2-1,NA,CASSPTYFGSSESHNEQFF
TRBV28,TRBJ1-6,NA,CASSLGQINSPLHF
TRBV28,TRBJ2-1,NA,CASSSRTSGRMDEQFF
TRBV28,TRBJ2-7,few,CASSSSSGRFINEQYF
TRBV28,TRBJ2-7,NA,CASSLDPGQGFYEQYF
TRBV11-2,TRBJ2-7,NA,CGSGLDRRGNEQYF
TRBV19,TRBJ1-1,NA,CASSLSTGGVVEAFF
TRBV29-1,TRBJ2-7,NA,CSVNYRLAGTREQYF
TRBV30,TRBJ1-5,once,CARTHPRGQPQHF
TRBV5-4,NA,NA,CASSYQGGTDTQHF
TRBV5-1,TRBJ2-3,once,CASSLEYIDTQYF
TRBV7-9,TRBJ2-6,NA,CASSLEGAGANVLSF
TRBV28,TRBJ2-5,NA,CASSSGTSASRETQYF
TRBV5-1,TRBJ2-1,once,CAGSLEAGGSYNEQFF